Below are 21 T cell receptor beta chains sequenced from a single sample in a study of cytomegalovirus exposure and HLA in healthy donors. PCR employed 60 Vbeta and 13 Jbeta primers. This table comes from immunoSEQ multiplex PCR, and its TCRdb copy is limited to in-frame clones, with some not included. The sample holds about 120,000 clones; 74% are singletons and the top ten take 2% to 2.5%. Material: PBMCs. Source of these receptors: a human donor in good health.

This clone has a handful of counts. This sequence joins TRBV28 and TRBJ1-4; 9 nucleotides agree with TRBD1. There are 14 residues in the CDR3. V was pared by 5 bases and J by 7 bases, with 5 bases of the junction left unmatched. Germline CDR1 is MDHEN and CDR2 is SYDVKM. In DNA, the CDR3 is TGTGCCAGCAGTCGGGACAGGGTGGTTGAAAAACTGTTTTTT. It codes for CASSRDRVVEKLFF.

The J gene is TRBJ1-2, the V gene TRBV21-1; the table's D call of TRBD1 was not tested on the DNA. TRBV21-1 is shown as a pseudogene. The length of the CDR3 is 13 residues. CDR3 DNA: TGTGCCAGCCCGGGACAGACTAACTATGGCTACACCTTC. Translating it yields CASPGQTNYGYTF.

V is TRBV5-6 and J is TRBJ2-1; 12 nucleotides line up with TRBD2. Germline assignment: CDR1 SGHDT and CDR2 YYEEEE. Trimming took 4 bases from V and 1 from J; bases not matched to a gene: 3. CDR3 length: 16 residues. CDR3 sequence: CASSPTSGSSYNEQFF. The CDR3 coding sequence is TGTGCCAGCAGCCCGACTAGCGGGAGTTCCTACAATGAGCAGTTCTTC.

V and J are TRBV7-8 and TRBJ2-7, with TRBD2 identical over 9 bases. The CDR3 consists of 15 residues. The V gene's germline CDR1 is SGHVS and CDR2 FQNEAQ. The V and J ends lost 7 bases and 4 bases, in that order; junction bases with no gene match: 11. CDR3 DNA: TGTGCCAGCACGATCGGGCGGGAGGGCCTTTACGAGCAGTACTTC. Amino acid sequence: CASTIGREGLYEQYF.

The chain carries TRBV13 and TRBJ1-2, with D possibly TRBD1 on 6 matching bases. V was shortened by 3 bases and J by 6 bases, with 20 bases between the two germline ends. Germline V gene sequence: CDR1 PRHDT, CDR2 FYEKMQ (reference sequence). The CDR3 runs to 16 residues. The DNA for the CDR3 is TGTGCCAGCAGCTTGCGGGGGCCGACAGGTCGTCATGGCTACACCTTC. The encoded protein is CASSLRGPTGRHGYTF.

CDR3 loop: CASSPGGRGHGQPQHF. CDR3 bases: TGTGCCAGCTCACCCGGGGGGCGAGGTCACGGTCAGCCCCAGCATTTT. V gene TRBV18 combines with J gene TRBJ1-5; weak D call: TRBD1 (6 bases). CDR1 KGHSH and CDR2 LQKENI come from the germline V gene. CDR3 length: 16 residues. V was trimmed by 3 bases and J by 6 bases, leaving 18 bases between them.

This clone was recorded only once. The chain joins TRBV7-2 to TRBJ1-2; maybe TRBD1 (6 bases). CDR3 length: 14 amino acids. V was clipped by 1 base and J by 3 bases, with 9 bases between them. CDR1 and CDR2 (germline): SGHTA, FQGNSA. The CDR3: CASSLVQGDYGYTF. Here the CDR3 DNA reads TGTGCCAGCAGCTTAGTACAGGGCGACTATGGCTACACCTTC.

This chain connects TRBV2 to TRBJ1-1; a weak D match, TRBD1 (5 bases). Looked up from germline, CDR1 is SNHLY and CDR2 is FYNNEI. The germline V and J ends were trimmed by 5 bases and 4 bases, with 11 bases remaining between them. This CDR3 has 13 residues. CDR3 sequence (DNA): TGTGCCAGCAGTTCTCTCGGGGGCACTGAAGCTTTCTTT. Translating gives CASSSLGGTEAFF.

This rearrangement joins TRBV4-1 to TRBJ1-2; D may be TRBD1 (6 bases). Per germline, CDR1 MGHRA and CDR2 YSYEKL. This CDR3 contains 14 residues. Trimming pared 4 bases from V and 8 bases from J, leaving 17 bases between. CDR3 DNA sequence: TGCGCCAGCAGCCCAAGACAGGACGAAGGGGGCTACACCTTC. This translates into CASSPRQDEGGYTF.

The J gene is TRBJ1-5, the V gene TRBV2; 9 bases line up with TRBD1. J lost 5 bases, V lost 6 bases, and 8 bases had no gene match. The germline V gene has CDR1 SNHLY and CDR2 FYNNEI. There are 15 residues in the CDR3. CDR3 sequence (DNA): TGTGCCAGCAGCCCTCGGGACAGGGCTTATCAGCCCCAGCATTTT. This sequence encodes CASSPRDRAYQPQHF.

The chain links TRBV5-1 to TRBJ2-3; TRBD2 matches at 12 bases. The CDR3 has 17 residues. The V gene end was trimmed by 0 bases and the J gene end by 1 base; junction bases not matched to a gene: 3. In germline, CDR1 is SGHRS, CDR2 YFSETQ. In DNA, the CDR3 is TGCGCCAGCAGCTTGGGACTAGCGGGGGAGCGCACAGATACGCAGTATTTT. Protein product: CASSLGLAGERTDTQYF.

This chain's CDR3 is CASSERSGDSYGYTF. CDR3 DNA sequence: TGTGCCAGCAGTGAGCGCTCCGGCGACAGCTATGGCTACACCTTC. The genes are TRBV6-1 and TRBJ1-2; possibly TRBD1 for D (5 bases). V was clipped by 3 bases and J by 4 bases, with 15 bases between them. The germline V gene encodes CDR1 MNHNS and CDR2 SASEGT. The CDR3 loop spans 15 amino acids.

This clone was observed a handful of times. V usage is TRBV15 and J usage is TRBJ2-1, with 9 bases identical to TRBD2. This CDR3 region has 17 residues. The germline CDR1 and CDR2 sequences are LNHNV and YYDKDF (reference sequence). After removal of 0 bases from V and 2 bases from J, the junction contained 5 bases not matched to a gene. This CDR3 reads CATSRDLLAGAYNEQFF. The CDR3 bases are TGTGCCACCAGCAGAGATTTACTAGCGGGTGCCTACAATGAGCAGTTCTTC.

The V and J genes are TRBV9 and TRBJ2-4, with TRBD2 matching 8 bases. The CDR3 extends over 14 amino acids. V lost 2 bases, J lost 6 bases, and 4 bases stayed unmatched. CDR1 and CDR2 (germline): SGDLS, YYNGEE. CDR3 DNA: TGTGCCAGCAGCGTGCGGGGGGCGGCAAACATTCAGTACTTC. Translating it yields CASSVRGAANIQYF.

The chain recombines TRBV4-1 with TRBJ1-6; D unclear. V was trimmed by 5 bases and J by 9 bases, leaving 20 bases between them. CDR3 length: 16 amino acids. Germline V gene lookup returns CDR1 MGHRA and CDR2 YSYEKL. CDR3 in DNA: TGCGCCAGCAGCATCTCTACCCGGAGCTTAGTTTCACCCCTCCACTTT. Protein: CASSISTRSLVSPLHF.

This clone showed up just a few times. The chain joins TRBV4-2 to TRBJ2-6; the D is unclear. This CDR3 contains 17 residues. Trimming took off 0 bases at V and 0 bases at J, with 9 bases between the two ends. CDR1 and CDR2 from the germline V gene are LGHNA and YNFKEQ. The CDR3 DNA reads TGTGCCAGCAGCCAAGATCCCTCCAGCTCTGGGGCCAACGTCCTGACTTTC. The encoded protein is CASSQDPSSSGANVLTF.

This clone occurred a few times. The genes are TRBV5-1 and TRBJ1-5, with a possible D match to TRBD1 (6 bases). This CDR3 is built from 15 residues. Germline V gene sequence: CDR1 SGHRS, CDR2 YFSETQ. The V end lost 2 bases, the J end lost 6 bases, and 15 bases lay between the germline ends. CDR3 sequence: CASSLSGQQSQPQHF. The CDR3 bases are TGCGCCAGCAGCTTAAGTGGACAGCAAAGTCAGCCCCAGCATTTT.

CDR3 sequence: CASSLSAGEYEQYF. For the CDR3, the DNA is TGTGCCAGCAGTTTAAGTGCAGGGGAGTACGAGCAGTACTTC. V usage is TRBV6-5 and J usage is TRBJ2-7; tentatively, D is TRBD1 (6 bases). The V end lost 4 bases, the J end lost 4 bases, and 14 bases lay between the germline ends. Germline CDR1 and CDR2: MNHEY and SVGAGI. The CDR3 contains 14 residues.

This clone was seen a few times. The rearrangement joins TRBV5-1 to TRBJ1-1; 7 nucleotides line up with TRBD1. The junction had 2 bases not matched to a gene; V was cut back by 4 bases and J by 2 bases. The germline CDR1 and CDR2 sequences are SGHRS and YFSETQ. The CDR3 covers 13 residues. DNA of the CDR3: TGCGCCAGCAGCCGACAGGGAAACACTGAAGCTTTCTTT. It is translated as CASSRQGNTEAFF. Using reference TRBV5-1 and TRBJ1-1 for the parts outside the CDR3, the full variable domain is KAGVTQTPRYLIKTRGQQVTLSCSPISGHRSVSWYQQTPGQGLQFLFEYFSETQRNKGNFPGRFSGRQFSNSRSEMNVSTLELGDSALYLCASSRQGNTEAFFGQGTRLTVV.

The chain joins TRBV29-1 to TRBJ1-2; 7 nucleotides agree with TRBD1. The CDR3 has 14 amino acids. Trimming at V came to 6 bases and at J to 4 bases, leaving 11 bases not matched to a gene. Germline-derived CDR1 and CDR2 are SQVTM and ANQGSEA. CDR3 bases: TGCAGCGTCACGACCTACAAGGGGGCCTATGGCTACACCTTC. It yields the protein CSVTTYKGAYGYTF.

The gene calls are TRBV7-2 and TRBJ2-2; D unresolved. Germline V gene lookup returns CDR1 SGHTA and CDR2 FQGNSA. The CDR3 sequence is 13 residues long. The V end lost 3 bases, the J end lost 7 bases, and 9 bases lay between the germline ends. The CDR3: CASSLGSFGELFF. CDR3 in DNA: TGTGCCAGCAGCTTGGGTAGCTTCGGGGAGCTGTTTTTT. Using reference TRBV7-2 and TRBJ2-2 for the parts outside the CDR3, the full variable domain is GAGVSQSPSNKVTEKGKDVELRCDPISGHTALYWYRQSLGQGLEFLIYFQGNSAPDKSGLPSDRFSAERTGGSVSTLTIQRTQQEDSAVYLCASSLGSFGELFFGEGSRLTVL.